The 28 T cell receptor beta chains in this list originate from one sample, sequenced in a study of cytomegalovirus exposure and HLA in healthy donors. This PCR relied on a set of 60 Vbeta primers and 13 Jbeta primers. The method was immunoSEQ multiplex PCR; TCRdb's version includes in-frame clones alone and lacks a portion of them. Seen here are 110,000 to 150,000 clones, over 75% observed once, and the top ten hold about 1.7%. The sequencing sample was made of PBMCs. The source is a woman aged 30 to 39 in good health and CMV-seronegative.

This chain links TRBV27 with TRBJ1-1, with D perhaps matching TRBD1 (6 bases). The CDR3 contains 15 residues. Trimming removed 3 bases at V and 1 base at J, with 12 bases between. The germline CDR1 and CDR2 sequences are MNHEY and SMNVEV (reference sequence). The CDR3 sequence: CASSLDRRWNTEAFF. CDR3 bases: TGTGCCAGCAGTTTGGACAGAAGATGGAACACTGAAGCTTTCTTT.

This chain connects TRBV10-3 to TRBJ2-7; D is unclear. The V gene lost 4 bases and the J gene lost 4 bases, with 8 bases spanning the gap. This CDR3 contains 12 residues. Germline assignment: CDR1 ENHRY and CDR2 SYGVKD. The CDR3 DNA reads TGTGCCATCAGTGTGGCCCCTTACGAGCAGTACTTC. This translates into CAISVAPYEQYF.

V usage is TRBV7-2 and J usage is TRBJ2-7; D is possibly TRBD1 (5 bases). V lost 5 bases, J lost 6 bases, and 11 bases lay in between. Germline CDR1 reads SGHTA; CDR2 reads FQGNSA. The CDR3 runs 12 residues. The CDR3 DNA sequence: TGTGCCAGCAGCGCCATTAGGGGCGAGCAGTACTTC. Amino acids: CASSAIRGEQYF. Combining the CDR3 with reference TRBV7-2 and TRBJ2-7 gives the whole variable domain GAGVSQSPSNKVTEKGKDVELRCDPISGHTALYWYRQSLGQGLEFLIYFQGNSAPDKSGLPSDRFSAERTGGSVSTLTIQRTQQEDSAVYLCASSAIRGEQYFGPGTRLTVT.

This chain links TRBV6-1 with TRBJ2-6; 7 nucleotides line up with TRBD1. The germline gives CDR1 MNHNS, CDR2 SASEGT. The CDR3 has 15 residues. Unmatched junction bases numbered 2, after V lost 4 bases and J lost 2 bases. CDR3 DNA: TGTGCCAGCAGTGTTCAGGGGGCTGGGGCCAACGTCCTGACTTTC. Its translation is CASSVQGAGANVLTF.

The chain couples TRBV6-1 to TRBJ2-7, with a possible D match to TRBD2 (6 bases). Germline V gene lookup returns CDR1 MNHNS and CDR2 SASEGT. This CDR3 contains 13 residues. V dropped 2 bases and J dropped 4 bases, with 9 bases sitting between them. CDR3 DNA sequence: TGTGCCAGCAGTGAATCAGGGAGGTACGAGCAGTACTTC. Its translation is CASSESGRYEQYF.

The rearrangement joins TRBV6-6 to TRBJ1-6; D is unclear. This CDR3 contains 15 residues. Trimming shortened V by 4 bases and J by 7 bases, and 14 bases separated the two germline ends. The V gene's germline CDR1 is MNHNY and CDR2 SVGAGI (reference sequence). The CDR3 DNA sequence: TGTGCCAGCAGTTTTGTAGCGGCCCCAAATTCACCCCTCCACTTT. Translated: CASSFVAAPNSPLHF.

The V call is TRBV2, the J call TRBJ2-3; D may be TRBD1 (5 bases). The CDR3 has 14 residues. Germline CDR1 SNHLY, CDR2 FYNNEI. V dropped 6 bases and J dropped 1 base, with 11 bases sitting between them. The CDR3 DNA follows: TGTGCCAGCAGGAAACAGGTCCGCACAGATACGCAGTATTTT. This gives the protein CASRKQVRTDTQYF.

This clone has only a few counts. This sequence joins TRBV7-9 and TRBJ2-6, with 12 bases matching TRBD1. Losses at the gene ends were 5 bases for V and 3 bases for J; bases not matched to a gene: 8. Germline V CDR1 and CDR2: SEHNR, FQNEAQ (reference sequence). The CDR3 runs to 18 residues. The CDR3 loop is CASSISGTGGDGANVLTF. Here the CDR3 DNA reads TGTGCCAGCAGCATTTCCGGGACAGGGGGCGATGGGGCCAACGTCCTGACTTTC.

The chain recombines TRBV6-1 with TRBJ1-1, with D possibly TRBD1 on 6 matching bases. V was shortened by 7 bases and J by 13 bases, with 28 bases between the two germline ends. CDR1 and CDR2 from the germline V gene are MNHNS and SASEGT. This CDR3 is built from 15 residues. The CDR3 nucleotides read TGTGCCAGCATTTATAGCACTGGGGGCGCGGGGGATGGTTTCTTT. Translation: CASIYSTGGAGDGFF.

V usage is TRBV28 and J usage is TRBJ2-7; TRBD2 agrees at 9 bases. The CDR3 is 17 residues long. V dropped 7 bases and J dropped 0; count of bases not matched to a gene: 13. Germline CDR1 reads MDHEN; CDR2 reads SYDVKM. The CDR3 loop reads CASTPGGFSGGSYEQYF. The CDR3 DNA is TGTGCCAGCACCCCGGGGGGTTTTAGCGGGGGCTCCTACGAGCAGTACTTC. The complete variable domain, with remaining parts taken from reference TRBV28 and TRBJ2-7, reads DVKVTQSSRYLVKRTGEKVFLECVQDMDHENMFWYRQDPGLGLRLIYFSYDVKMKEKGDIPEGYSVSREKKERFSLILESASTNQTSMYLCASTPGGFSGGSYEQYFGPGTRLTVT.

The rearrangement links TRBV18 to TRBJ1-1; perhaps TRBD1 as D (6 bases). The CDR3 spans 14 residues. CDR1 and CDR2 from the germline V gene are KGHSH and LQKENI. V lost 1 base to trimming and J lost 5 bases, with 11 bases between them. CDR3: CASSPLTGWTEAFF. DNA of the CDR3: TGTGCCAGCTCACCACTCACAGGGTGGACTGAAGCTTTCTTT.

The gene calls are TRBV4-3 and TRBJ1-4; TRBD1 might be the D (6 bases). The length of the CDR3 is 17 residues. Trimming removed 0 bases at V and 8 bases at J, with 19 bases between. Looked up from germline, CDR1 is LGHNA and CDR2 is YSLEER. The CDR3 bases are TGCGCCAGCAGCCAAGATATTGGGGCAGGGGTGAGAGAAAAACTGTTTTTT. It specifies CASSQDIGAGVREKLFF.

The chain links TRBV19 to TRBJ1-2, with TRBD1 matching over 8 bases. The V and J ends lost 11 bases and 6 bases, in that order; junction bases with no gene match: 17. Germline lookup yields CDR1 LNHDA and CDR2 SQIVND (reference sequence). CDR3 length: 15 amino acids. CDR3 bases: TGTGCCTCTGCCTTGCAGGGGGCGAAATTGGATGGCTACACCTTC. The encoded protein is CASALQGAKLDGYTF.

The CDR3 DNA follows: TGCAGCGTTGAGGCCGGGTCTAACTATGGCTACACCTTC. Amino acid sequence: CSVEAGSNYGYTF. V is TRBV29-1 and J is TRBJ1-2; no clear D gene. The CDR3 is 13 residues long. Trimming left V 3 bases short and J 0 bases short, with 8 bases between. CDR1 is SQVTM, CDR2 ANQGSEA, per germline.

The rearrangement links TRBV7-2 to TRBJ2-7; 9 bases are a match to TRBD1. V trimming: 5 bases; J trimming: 4 bases; junction bases outside the gene matches: 9. There are 15 residues in the CDR3. Germline V gene lookup returns CDR1 SGHTA and CDR2 FQGNSA. CDR3 in amino acids: CASSLDGTGLYEQYF. DNA for the CDR3: TGTGCCAGCAGCCTGGATGGGACAGGGCTGTACGAGCAGTACTTC.

V and J are TRBV7-6 and TRBJ2-2; D gene unclear. The CDR3 extends over 15 amino acids. Germline CDR1 reads SGHVS; CDR2 reads FNYEAQ. Trimming shortened V by 1 base and J by 2 bases, and 8 bases separated the two germline ends. The CDR3 region is CASSLGPGNTGELFF. Written as DNA, the CDR3 is TGTGCCAGCAGCTTAGGTCCCGGTAACACCGGGGAGCTGTTTTTT.

CDR3 in amino acids: CASSLAGGARGYTF. For the CDR3, the DNA is TGCGCCAGCAGCTTGGCCGGGGGGGCACGGGGCTACACCTTC. The chain is built from TRBV5-1 and TRBJ1-2; possibly TRBD1 for D (6 bases). Trimming stripped 0 bases from V and 8 bases from J, with 14 bases between. This CDR3 region has 14 residues. Germline V gives CDR1 SGHRS, CDR2 YFSETQ.

This chain connects TRBV5-8 to TRBJ1-4, with 8 bases lining up with TRBD1. Per germline, CDR1 SGHTS and CDR2 YDEGEE. The CDR3 has 14 residues. Trimming removed 2 bases from V and 8 bases from J; junction bases left unmatched: 5. The CDR3 loop reads CASSLDRGLEKLFF. For the CDR3, the DNA is TGTGCCAGCAGCTTAGACAGGGGACTCGAAAAACTGTTTTTT.

The chain has TRBV29-1 and TRBJ2-7; the D gene is possibly TRBD1 (6 bases). CDR1 and CDR2 from the germline V gene are SQVTM and ANQGSEA. The CDR3 is made up of 11 amino acids. The ends were cut back, 6 bases at V and 5 bases at J, with 11 bases in the middle. CDR3 in DNA: TGCAGCGTCTGGACAGCTCACGAGCAGTACTTC. Encoded protein: CSVWTAHEQYF.

V and J are TRBV5-5 and TRBJ1-2; 10 nucleotides line up with TRBD1. The CDR3 length is 14 residues. The germline V gene encodes CDR1 SGHKS and CDR2 YYEKEE (reference sequence). Unmatched junction bases numbered 10, after V lost 4 bases and J lost 10 bases. For the CDR3, the DNA is TGTGCCAGCAGCCCCGGGACAGGGGTAGTTGTCTACACCTTC. As protein: CASSPGTGVVVYTF. Variable domain in full (rest from reference TRBV5-5 and TRBJ1-2): DAGVTQSPTHLIKTRGQQVTLRCSPISGHKSVSWYQQVLGQGPQFIFQYYEKEERGRGNFPDRFSARQFPNYSSELNVNALLLGDSALYLCASSPGTGVVVYTFGSGTRLTVV.

The J gene is TRBJ1-4, the V gene TRBV19; D remains unclear. In germline, CDR1 is LNHDA, CDR2 SQIVND (reference sequence). This CDR3 has 17 residues. V was cut by 5 bases and J by 1 base, with 17 bases left in between. The DNA of the CDR3 is TGTGCCAGTAGTCCGAGACCCGGCGCAGGAACTAATGAAAAACTGTTTTTT. Residues: CASSPRPGAGTNEKLFF. The entire variable domain, with the rest obtained from reference TRBV19 and TRBJ1-4, is as follows: DGGITQSPKYLFRKEGQNVTLSCEQNLNHDAMYWYRQDPGQGLRLIYYSQIVNDFQKGDIAEGYSVSREKKESFPLTVTSAQKNPTAFYLCASSPRPGAGTNEKLFFGSGTQLSVL.

The rearrangement links TRBV9 to TRBJ2-3; 11 bases are shared with TRBD2. Trimming took 3 bases from V and 0 from J; bases not matched to a gene: 3. Germline V gene data show CDR1 as SGDLS and CDR2 as YYNGEE. CDR3 length: 16 amino acids. This chain's CDR3 is CASSASGGTSTDTQYF. The CDR3 DNA sequence: TGTGCCAGCAGCGCTAGCGGGGGGACCAGCACAGATACGCAGTATTTT.

The chain has TRBV30 and TRBJ1-2; TRBD1 agrees at 8 bases. Germline V gene sequence: CDR1 GTSNPN, CDR2 SVGIG (reference sequence). Losses at the gene ends were 2 bases for V and 8 bases for J; bases not matched to a gene: 13. CDR3 size: 15 residues. This CDR3 is CAWSLTGTGSWGYTF. The DNA for the CDR3 is TGTGCCTGGAGTCTCACCGGGACAGGATCGTGGGGCTACACCTTC. The whole variable domain, filled in from reference TRBV30 and TRBJ1-2, reads SQTIHQWPATLVQPVGSPLSLECTVEGTSNPNLYWYRQAAGRGLQLLFYSVGIGQISSEVPQNLSASRPQDRQFILSSKKLLLSDSGFYLCAWSLTGTGSWGYTFGSGTRLTVV.

This chain connects TRBV27 to TRBJ1-2; D unclear. The CDR3 covers 11 residues. Germline CDR1 and CDR2: MNHEY and SMNVEV (reference sequence). Trimming left V 9 bases short and J 8 bases short, with 13 bases between. Here the CDR3 reads CARPEARGYTF. DNA for the CDR3: TGTGCCAGGCCGGAGGCGCGGGGCTACACCTTC.

In this sample, this clone turned up a few times. The genes are TRBV29-1 and TRBJ2-7; tentative D call: TRBD1 (6 bases). The CDR3 totals 12 residues. Germline assignment: CDR1 SQVTM and CDR2 ANQGSEA. The germline V and J ends were trimmed by 6 bases and 3 bases, with 12 bases remaining between them. For the CDR3, the DNA is TGCAGCGTCCAACAGGGAGTCTACGAGCAGTACTTC. As protein: CSVQQGVYEQYF.

The chain employs TRBV4-1 and TRBJ2-3; 11 nucleotides agree with TRBD2. V shed 7 bases and J 0 bases; nucleotides not matched to a gene: 12. This CDR3 region has 18 residues. The germline V gene has CDR1 MGHRA and CDR2 YSYEKL. CDR3 bases: TGCGCCAGCAACCCAAGGGCTAGCGGGGGGTCAAGCACAGATACGCAGTATTTT. Protein sequence: CASNPRASGGSSTDTQYF.

This clone was observed a handful of times. The chain combines TRBV2 with TRBJ1-1; D possibly corresponds to TRBD1 (6 bases). The CDR3 runs to 13 residues. Germline V gene data show CDR1 as SNHLY and CDR2 as FYNNEI. Trimming left V 6 bases short and J 9 bases short, with 17 bases between. The CDR3 bases are TGTGCCAGCAGGGACAGTACTGCTGAGAAAGCTTTCTTT. It yields the protein CASRDSTAEKAFF. Complete variable domain (other parts from reference TRBV2 and TRBJ1-1): EPEVTQTPSHQVTQMGQEVILRCVPISNHLYFYWYRQILGQKVEFLVSFYNNEISEKSEIFDDQFSVERPDGSNFTLKIRSTKLEDSAMYFCASRDSTAEKAFFGQGTRLTVV.

This clone was seen a handful of times. The chain links TRBV6-6 to TRBJ1-5; D gene unclear. There are 12 residues in the CDR3. V was cut by 2 bases and J by 15 bases, with 14 bases left in between. Looked up from germline, CDR1 is MNHNY and CDR2 is SVGAGI (reference sequence). The CDR3 bases are TGTGCCAGCAGTTACCCCGACGAGGTGGCGCATTTT. Amino acid sequence: CASSYPDEVAHF.